This T cell receptor (beta chain) was recorded in a study of blood T cell repertoires in COVID-19. As for the study in general: The analysed material was cDNA or gDNA that came from T cells, B-cell-depleted T cells, or PBMCs.

Profiled with immunoSEQ multiplex PCR; TCRdb holds only in-frame clones, not every one. The sample lists about 140,000 clones; 88% were seen once. The receptor was isolated from a human donor with COVID-19, enrolled during active disease. The donor label of this sample is uncertain. Sequenced input: peripheral blood.

The CDR3 region is CASSGPGDTQYF. The CDR3 nucleotides read TGTGCCAGCAGTGGGCCCGGAGATACGCAGTATTTT. This chain joins TRBV28 and TRBJ2-3, with D unresolved. The germline V gene encodes CDR1 MDHEN and CDR2 SYDVKM. This CDR3 is built from 12 residues. The germline V and J ends were trimmed by 5 bases and 5 bases, with 8 bases remaining between them.